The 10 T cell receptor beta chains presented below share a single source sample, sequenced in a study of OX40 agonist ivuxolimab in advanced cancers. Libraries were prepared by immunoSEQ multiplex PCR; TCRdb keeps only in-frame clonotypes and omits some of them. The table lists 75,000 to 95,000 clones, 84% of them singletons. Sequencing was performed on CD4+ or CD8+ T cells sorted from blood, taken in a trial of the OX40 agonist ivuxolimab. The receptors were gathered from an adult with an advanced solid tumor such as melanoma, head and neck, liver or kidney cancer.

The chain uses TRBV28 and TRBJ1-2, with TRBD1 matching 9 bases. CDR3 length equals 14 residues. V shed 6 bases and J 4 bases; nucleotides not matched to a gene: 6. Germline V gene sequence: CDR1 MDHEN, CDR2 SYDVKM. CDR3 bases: TGTGCCAGCAGGAACAGGGGGCTCGGCTATGGCTACACCTTC. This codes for CASRNRGLGYGYTF.

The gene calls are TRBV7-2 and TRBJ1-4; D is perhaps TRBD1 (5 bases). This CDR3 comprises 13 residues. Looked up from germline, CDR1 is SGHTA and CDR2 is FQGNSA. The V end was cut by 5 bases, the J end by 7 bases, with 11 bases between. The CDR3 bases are TGTGCCAGCAGCACACAAGGGGCTGAAAAACTGTTTTTT. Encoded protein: CASSTQGAEKLFF.

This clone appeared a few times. This CDR3 is CASSPRPGEDYGYTF. The CDR3 DNA follows: TGTGCCAGCTCACCACGTCCAGGGGAGGACTATGGCTACACCTTC. This chain connects TRBV18 to TRBJ1-2; D perhaps matches TRBD1 (6 bases). The CDR3 length is 15 residues. Germline CDR1 reads KGHSH; CDR2 reads LQKENI. V was shortened by 1 base and J by 3 bases, with 12 bases between the two germline ends.

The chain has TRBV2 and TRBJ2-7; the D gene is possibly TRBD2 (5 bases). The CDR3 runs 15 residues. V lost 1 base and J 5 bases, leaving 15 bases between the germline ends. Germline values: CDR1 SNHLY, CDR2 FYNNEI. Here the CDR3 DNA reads TGTGCCAGCAGTGAAGAGCTTAACTTCGGGAACGAGCAGTACTTC. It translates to CASSEELNFGNEQYF. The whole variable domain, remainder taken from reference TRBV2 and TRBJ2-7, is EPEVTQTPSHQVTQMGQEVILRCVPISNHLYFYWYRQILGQKVEFLVSFYNNEISEKSEIFDDQFSVERPDGSNFTLKIRSTKLEDSAMYFCASSEELNFGNEQYFGPGTRLTVT.

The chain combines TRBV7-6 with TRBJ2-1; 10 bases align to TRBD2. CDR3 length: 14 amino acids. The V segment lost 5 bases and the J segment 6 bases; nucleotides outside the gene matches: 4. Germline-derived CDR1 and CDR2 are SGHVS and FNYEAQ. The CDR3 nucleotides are TGTGCCAGCAGCAGGACTAGCGGACCCAATGAGCAGTTCTTC. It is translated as CASSRTSGPNEQFF.

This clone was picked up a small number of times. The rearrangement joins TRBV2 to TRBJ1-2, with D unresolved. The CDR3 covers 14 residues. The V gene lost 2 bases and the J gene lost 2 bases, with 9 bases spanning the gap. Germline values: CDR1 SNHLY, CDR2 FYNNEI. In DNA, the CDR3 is TGTGCCAGCAGTGAACCGGGATCCAACTATGGCTACACCTTC. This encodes CASSEPGSNYGYTF.

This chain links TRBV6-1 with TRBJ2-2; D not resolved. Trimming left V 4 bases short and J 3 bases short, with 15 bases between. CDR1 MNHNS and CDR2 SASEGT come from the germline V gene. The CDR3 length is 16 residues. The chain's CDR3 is CASSARDIADTGELFF. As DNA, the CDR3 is TGTGCCAGCAGTGCGCGAGACATCGCAGACACCGGGGAGCTGTTTTTT.

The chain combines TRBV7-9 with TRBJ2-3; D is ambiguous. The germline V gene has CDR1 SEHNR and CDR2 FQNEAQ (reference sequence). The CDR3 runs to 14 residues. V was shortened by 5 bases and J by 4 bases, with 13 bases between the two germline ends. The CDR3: CASSPQRGPDTQYF. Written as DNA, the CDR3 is TGTGCCAGCAGCCCACAACGAGGCCCAGATACGCAGTATTTT.

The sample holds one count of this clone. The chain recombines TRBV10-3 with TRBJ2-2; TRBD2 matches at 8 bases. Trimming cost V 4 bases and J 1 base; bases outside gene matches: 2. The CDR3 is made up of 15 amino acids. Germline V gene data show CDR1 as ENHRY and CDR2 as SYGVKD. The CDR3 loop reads CAISAAGGNTGELFF. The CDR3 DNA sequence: TGTGCCATCAGTGCCGCGGGAGGGAACACCGGGGAGCTGTTTTTT.

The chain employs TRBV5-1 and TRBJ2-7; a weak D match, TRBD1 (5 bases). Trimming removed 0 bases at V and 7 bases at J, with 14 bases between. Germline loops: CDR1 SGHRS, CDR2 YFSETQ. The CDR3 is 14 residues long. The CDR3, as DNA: TGCGCCAGCAGCTTGGGGCAGGGAATGGAAGAGCAGTACTTC. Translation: CASSLGQGMEEQYF.